This T cell receptor (beta chain) was profiled in a study of T cell repertoires in cytomegalovirus infection (dated by TCRdb to between 2018 and 2021). About the investigation overall: The HLA type of each donor mattered for the analysis, because public TCR beta signatures pointed to carriage of CMV infection along with the matching HLA type.

The reads were generated on an Illumina HiSeq 1500. Using fastp trimming at Q25 and MiXCR clonotype assembly, TCRdb reanalyzed the public sequencing data and kept in-frame beta chains. Rows are unified per CDR3 protein, each entry keeping the most common DNA and genes. The sample table records some 700,000 distinct CDR3 sequences; roughly a third of these occur just once. 2.5% to 3.5% of the sample is held by the ten biggest clonotypes. This clonotype was counted only a few times. It has no known antigen specificity. No quality values exist for individual bases; no much larger clone is one base distant. The cysteine opens and the phenylalanine closes a CDR3 of 16 amino acids. Only CDR3 DNA remains: 48 bases, in frame from the first base. V is pruned by 6 bases and J by 1 base, leaving 7 bases of the junction without a gene match. Study-level results and caveats: In the ex vivo response, HLA-C-restricted CMV-specific TCR beta clonotypes were dominant, and in two of eight donors the single most frequent clonotype came from this HLA-C-restricted group. In both this cohort and an independent cohort of some 350 donors, the cumulative frequency of public TCR beta family members distinguished carriers of CMV infection plus the relevant HLA type.

This TCR came from a human donor in good health (CMV status not recorded). Some clones in this sample may be carry-over from other donors' samples. The specimen sequenced was PBMCs. This chain is built from TRBV12-3 or TRBV12-4 and TRBJ2-1, with 9 bases matching TRBD1. At the DNA level, the sequence is TGTGCCAGCAGCGCCCCACAGGGGGCATCCTACAATGAGCAGTTCTTC. This encodes CASSAPQGASYNEQFF.